Presented here are 5 T cell receptor beta chains from one specimen sequenced in a study of blood T cell repertoires in COVID-19. Clones were read by immunoSEQ multiplex PCR, and TCRdb kept only the in-frame ones, dropping some. The sample lists fewer than 300,000 clones, around 88% seen once, with 0.95% to 1.5% in the top ten. The sequenced sample consisted of PBMCs or T cells enriched from blood (not recorded which). These receptors came from a woman aged 40-49 years with acute COVID-19.

V gene TRBV7-9 combines with J gene TRBJ2-7, with TRBD1 matching 7 bases. In germline, CDR1 is SEHNR, CDR2 FQNEAQ (reference sequence). The CDR3 contains 16 residues. V lost 1 base, J lost 0 bases, and 6 bases stayed unmatched. DNA for the CDR3: TGTGCCAGCAGCTTAGAGGGGGCGGTGAGCTCCTACGAGCAGTACGTC. Protein product: CASSLEGAVSSYEQYV.

This clone was seen only a few times. The chain links TRBV5-4 to TRBJ1-1; D gene uncertain. The CDR3 contains 11 residues. The ends were cut back, 0 bases at V and 11 bases at J, with 8 bases in the middle. The germline CDR1 and CDR2 sequences are SGHNT and YYREEE (reference sequence). CDR3 sequence (DNA): TGTGCCAGCAGCTTGGGAGAGAGGGCTTTCTTT. It encodes CASSLGERAFF. Using reference TRBV5-4 and TRBJ1-1 for the parts outside the CDR3, the full variable domain is ETGVTQSPTHLIKTRGQQVTLRCSSQSGHNTVSWYQQALGQGPQFIFQYYREEENGRGNFPPRFSGLQFPNYSSELNVNALELDDSALYLCASSLGERAFFGQGTRLTVV.

V gene TRBV6-5 combines with J gene TRBJ2-7, with D possibly being TRBD1 (5 bases). This CDR3 has 14 residues. Germline lookup yields CDR1 MNHEY and CDR2 SVGAGI. V dropped 6 bases and J dropped 3 bases, with 15 bases sitting between them. CDR3 amino acids: CASSPGITNYEQYF. The CDR3 DNA reads TGTGCCAGCAGCCCAGGGATCACTAACTACGAGCAGTACTTC.

The rearrangement joins TRBV9 to TRBJ2-5, with D maybe TRBD1 (5 bases). The CDR3 has 14 residues. The V end lost 3 bases, the J end lost 5 bases, and 14 bases lay between the germline ends. The germline V gene has CDR1 SGDLS and CDR2 YYNGEE. The CDR3 region is CASSAAVGAETQYF. The DNA for the CDR3 is TGTGCCAGCAGCGCTGCTGTTGGGGCTGAGACCCAGTACTTC.

The chain is built from TRBV2 and TRBJ1-1, with D perhaps TRBD1 (6 bases). Deletions cut 2 bases from V and 3 bases from J, with 13 bases between. Germline V gene sequence: CDR1 SNHLY, CDR2 FYNNEI. This CDR3 comprises 15 residues. The chain's CDR3 is CASSERQAGHTEAFF. Here the CDR3 DNA reads TGTGCCAGCAGTGAAAGACAGGCCGGGCACACTGAAGCTTTCTTT.